This T cell receptor (beta chain) came from a study of OX40 agonist ivuxolimab in advanced cancers. In the study overall: Ivuxolimab was an agonistic, fully human IgG2 monoclonal antibody directed against OX40 (CD134), a costimulatory receptor. Partial responses occurred in three dose-escalation patients: two with cutaneous melanoma and one with hepatocellular carcinoma. In the dose-escalation cohort, 70% to 90% of patients were male, and the mean age was approximately 60 years with a range of roughly 23 to 90. Patients were allowed to have had prior anti-PD-1, anti-PD-L1 or anti-CTLA-4 therapy, and less than 45% of the dose-escalation patients had previously received checkpoint inhibitors. Of the approximately 50 patients in dose escalation, 19 had hepatocellular carcinoma, approximately 15 had melanoma, 9 had renal cell carcinoma and 9 had head and neck cancer. The paper covers the monotherapy dose-escalation part of the phase I ivuxolimab trial, which included N ≈ 50 patients. Intravenous ivuxolimab was administered to patients every 2 weeks at six dose levels: 0.01, 0.1, 0.3, 1.5, 3 and 10 mg/kg. Peripheral TCRbeta sequencing was intended to test whether TCR sequence diversity was altered and clonal T-cell expansion was caused by ivuxolimab.

Genomic DNA was extracted from sorted cells for sequencing of the TCRbeta CDR3 region. The immunoSEQ Assay was used for sequencing of TCRbeta CDR3 regions. The immuneACCESS repertoire file appears here via TCRdb, limited to in-frame rearrangements. These files lack a portion of the clones; in checked studies, under half of the deficit traces to unresolved V genes, and the cause of the others is not known. This sample holds around 92,000 clones; roughly 80% were observed only once. Together, the top ten hold around 2.9% of the sample. To note about this clone: Its binding antigen is unknown. Base qualities are not provided; no much larger clone lies one nucleotide away.

The trial excluded patients who had a history of autoimmune disease or were on systemic immunosuppression. Peripheral blood for TCR sequencing was collected from all dose cohorts at baseline, on cycle 4 day 1, and on cycle 7 day 1. Samples came from an open-label, multicenter, first-in-human phase I dose-escalation trial of ivuxolimab. Adults with locally advanced or metastatic melanoma, renal cell carcinoma, hepatocellular carcinoma or head and neck squamous cell carcinoma were enrolled in the trial. Before TCR sequencing, CD4+ T cells and CD8+ T cells from peripheral blood were sorted into separate populations. The CDR1 and CDR2 encoded by the germline V gene are MGHDK and SYGVNS. The CDR3 starts with the cysteine, ends with the phenylalanine, and has 15 residues. Of all the DNA, just the CDR3 is kept, 45 bases in frame from base 1. Trimming takes 4 bases off V and 5 bases off J; junction bases not matched to a gene: 5.

Here is what the overall study found, with its caveats: Which antigens the clonally expanded peripheral T cells were specific for was not determined. After ivuxolimab, expanded clones were on average more numerous among CD8+ T cells than among CD4+ T cells. Low levels of normalized T-cell clonal expansion were also seen in some patients who did not respond. In partial responders in the 0.1-3.0 mg/kg groups, normalized peripheral clonal expansion was found to be among the lowest, especially among CD8+ T cells. At doses of 0.1 to 3.0 mg/kg, clonal expansion of both CD4+ and CD8+ blood T cells was observed from baseline to week 6.

The starting material was CD4+ or CD8+ T cells sorted from blood, obtained in a trial of the OX40 agonist ivuxolimab. The rearrangement joined TRBV25-1 to TRBJ1-4, with TRBD1 identical over 9 junction bases. The origin of this receptor is an adult with an advanced solid tumor such as melanoma, head and neck, liver or kidney cancer. At the DNA level, the sequence is TGTGCCAGCAGTGCGCCCGGGACAGGGAATGAAAAACTGTTTTTT. This is translated as CASSAPGTGNEKLFF. Joined to the reference TRBV25-1 and TRBJ1-4 proteins, this CDR3 gives the full variable domain: EADIYQTPRYLVIGTGKKITLECSQTMGHDKMYWYQQDPGMELHLIHYSYGVNSTEKGDLSSESTVSRIRTEHFPLTLESARPSHTSQYLCASSAPGTGNEKLFFGSGTQLSVL.